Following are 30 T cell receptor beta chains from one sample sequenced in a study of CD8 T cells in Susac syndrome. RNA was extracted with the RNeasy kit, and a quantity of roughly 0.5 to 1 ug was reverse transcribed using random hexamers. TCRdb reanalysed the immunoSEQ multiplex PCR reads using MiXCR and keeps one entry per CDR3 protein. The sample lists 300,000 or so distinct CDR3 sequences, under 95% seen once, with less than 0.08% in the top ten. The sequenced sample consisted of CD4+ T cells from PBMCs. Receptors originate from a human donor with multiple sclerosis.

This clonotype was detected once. Here the CDR3 reads CASSSEVGGRALGWETQYF. CDR3 DNA: TGTGCCAGCAGCTCCGAGGTTGGCGGGAGGGCCCTCGGATGGGAGACCCAGTACTTC. The chain has TRBV9 and TRBJ2-5; 9 positions match TRBD2. The CDR3 covers 19 residues. The V and J ends lost 4 bases and 5 bases, in that order; junction bases with no gene match: 21. Germline assignment: CDR1 SGDLS and CDR2 YYNGEE.

The CDR3 bases are TGTGCCAGCAGCCCGAATCAGGTAAACACTGAAGCTTTCTTT. Its protein product is CASSPNQVNTEAFF. This chain uses TRBV12-3 or TRBV12-4 with TRBJ1-1; D gene unclear. CDR3 length: 14 residues. V was trimmed by 6 bases and J by 2 bases, leaving 13 bases between them.

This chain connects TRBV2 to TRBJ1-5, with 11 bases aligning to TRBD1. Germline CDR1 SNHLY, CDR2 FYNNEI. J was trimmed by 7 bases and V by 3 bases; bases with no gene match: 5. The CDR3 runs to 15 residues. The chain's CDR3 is CASSDRDRGIQPQHF. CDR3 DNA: TGTGCCAGCAGTGACCGGGACAGGGGGATCCAGCCCCAGCATTTT.

The CDR3 DNA reads as TGTGCCATCAGTGTGAGGGGGCAAGCAGATACGCAGTATTTT. Amino acids: CAISVRGQADTQYF. The chain has TRBV10-3 and TRBJ2-3, with 7 bases that match TRBD1. Germline-derived CDR1 and CDR2 are ENHRY and SYGVKD. The CDR3 has 14 residues. V lost 4 bases to trimming and J lost 4 bases; unmatched junction nucleotides: 5.

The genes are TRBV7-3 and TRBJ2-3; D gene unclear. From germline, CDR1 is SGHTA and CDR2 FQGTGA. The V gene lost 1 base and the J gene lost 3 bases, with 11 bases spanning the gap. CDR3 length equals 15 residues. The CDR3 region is CASSLMGLVTDTQYF. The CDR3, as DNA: TGTGCCAGCAGCTTAATGGGTCTAGTGACAGATACGCAGTATTTT.

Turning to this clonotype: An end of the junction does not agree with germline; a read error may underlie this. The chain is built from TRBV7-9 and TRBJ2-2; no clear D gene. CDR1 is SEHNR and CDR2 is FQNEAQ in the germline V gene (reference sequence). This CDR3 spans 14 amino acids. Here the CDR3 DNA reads TGTGCCAGCAGCTTAGAACCGAACAGCGGGGAGCTGTTTTTT. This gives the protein CASSLEPNSGELFF.

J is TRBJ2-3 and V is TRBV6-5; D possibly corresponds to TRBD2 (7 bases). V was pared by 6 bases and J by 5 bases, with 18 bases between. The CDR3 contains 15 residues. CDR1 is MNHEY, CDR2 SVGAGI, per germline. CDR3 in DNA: TGTGCCAGCAGCCTTGGAAGGAGGGGGGGAGATACGCAGTATTTT. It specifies CASSLGRRGGDTQYF.

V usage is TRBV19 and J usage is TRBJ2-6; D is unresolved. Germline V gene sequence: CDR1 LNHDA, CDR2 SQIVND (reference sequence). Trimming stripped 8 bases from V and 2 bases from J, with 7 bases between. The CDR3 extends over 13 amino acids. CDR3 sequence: CASAWAGANVLTF. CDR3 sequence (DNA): TGTGCCAGTGCTTGGGCTGGGGCCAACGTCCTGACTTTC.

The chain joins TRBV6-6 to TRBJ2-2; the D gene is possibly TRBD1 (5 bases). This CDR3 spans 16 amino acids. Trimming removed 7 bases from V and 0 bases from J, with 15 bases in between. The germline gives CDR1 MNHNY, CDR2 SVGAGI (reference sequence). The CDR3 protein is CASNLPGKSNTGELFF. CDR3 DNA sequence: TGTGCCAGCAACCTACCAGGGAAATCGAACACCGGGGAGCTGTTTTTT.

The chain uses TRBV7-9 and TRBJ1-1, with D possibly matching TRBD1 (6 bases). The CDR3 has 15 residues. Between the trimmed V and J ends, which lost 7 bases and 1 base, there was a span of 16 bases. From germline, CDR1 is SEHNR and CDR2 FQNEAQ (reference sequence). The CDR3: CASKHSGQENTEAFF. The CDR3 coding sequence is TGTGCCAGCAAGCATTCGGGACAAGAGAACACTGAAGCTTTCTTT.

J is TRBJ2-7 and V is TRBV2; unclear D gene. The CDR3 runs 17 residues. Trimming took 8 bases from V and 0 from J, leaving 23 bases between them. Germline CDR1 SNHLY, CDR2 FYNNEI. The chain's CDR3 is CASARPKQGPVSYEQYF. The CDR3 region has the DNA TGTGCCAGCGCCCGCCCTAAGCAAGGGCCGGTCTCCTACGAGCAGTACTTC.

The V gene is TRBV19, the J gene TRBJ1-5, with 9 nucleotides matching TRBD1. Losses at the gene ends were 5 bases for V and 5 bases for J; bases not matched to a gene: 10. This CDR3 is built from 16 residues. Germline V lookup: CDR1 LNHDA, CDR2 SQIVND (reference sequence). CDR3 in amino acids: CASSPQQGAYYQPQHF. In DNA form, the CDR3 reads TGTGCCAGTAGTCCCCAACAGGGGGCCTACTATCAGCCCCAGCATTTT.

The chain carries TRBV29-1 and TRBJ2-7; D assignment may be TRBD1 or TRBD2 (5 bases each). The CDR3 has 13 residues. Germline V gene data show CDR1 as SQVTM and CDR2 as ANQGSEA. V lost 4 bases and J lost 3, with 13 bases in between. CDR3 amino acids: CSVGARDVYEQYF. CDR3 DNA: TGCAGCGTTGGGGCCAGGGACGTCTACGAGCAGTACTTC.

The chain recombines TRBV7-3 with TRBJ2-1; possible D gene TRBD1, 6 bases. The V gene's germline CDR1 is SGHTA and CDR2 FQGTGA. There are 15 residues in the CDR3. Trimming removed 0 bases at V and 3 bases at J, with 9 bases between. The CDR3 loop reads CASSLTLTGYNEQFF. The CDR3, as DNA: TGTGCCAGCAGCTTAACATTGACAGGCTACAATGAGCAGTTCTTC.

Written as DNA, the CDR3 is TGTGCCAGCAGCTTAGGCGGGGACTACAATGAGCAGTTCTTC. It specifies CASSLGGDYNEQFF. The chain carries TRBV7-9 and TRBJ2-1; D might be TRBD2 (6 bases). This CDR3 is 14 amino acids long. CDR1 and CDR2 (germline): SEHNR, FQNEAQ (reference sequence). Between the trimmed V and J ends, which lost 1 base and 3 bases, there was a span of 7 bases.

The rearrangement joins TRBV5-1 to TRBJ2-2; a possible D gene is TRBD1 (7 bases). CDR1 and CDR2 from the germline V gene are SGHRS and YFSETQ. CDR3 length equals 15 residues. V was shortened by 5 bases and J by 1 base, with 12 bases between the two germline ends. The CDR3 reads CASRSGGQNTGELFF. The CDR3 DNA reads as TGCGCCAGCAGATCAGGGGGGCAGAACACCGGGGAGCTGTTTTTT.

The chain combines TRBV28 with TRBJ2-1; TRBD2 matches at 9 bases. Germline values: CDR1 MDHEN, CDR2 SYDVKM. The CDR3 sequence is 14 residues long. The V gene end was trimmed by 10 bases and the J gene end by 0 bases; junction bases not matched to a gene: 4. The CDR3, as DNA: TGTGCCACCGGTAGCGGGAGCTCCTACAATGAGCAGTTCTTC. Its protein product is CATGSGSSYNEQFF.

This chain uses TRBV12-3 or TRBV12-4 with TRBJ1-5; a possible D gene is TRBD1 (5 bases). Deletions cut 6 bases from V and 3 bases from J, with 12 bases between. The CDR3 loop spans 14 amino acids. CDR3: CASSWGGNNQPQHF. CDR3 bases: TGTGCCAGCAGCTGGGGGGGTAACAATCAGCCCCAGCATTTT.

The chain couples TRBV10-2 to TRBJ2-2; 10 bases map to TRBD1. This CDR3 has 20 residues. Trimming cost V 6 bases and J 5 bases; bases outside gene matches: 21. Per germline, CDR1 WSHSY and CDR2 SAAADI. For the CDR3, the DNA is TGCGCCAGCAGCGATATCGTCCCGGGACAGGGGTCGGGAAAAACCGGGGAGCTGTTTTTT. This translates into CASSDIVPGQGSGKTGELFF.

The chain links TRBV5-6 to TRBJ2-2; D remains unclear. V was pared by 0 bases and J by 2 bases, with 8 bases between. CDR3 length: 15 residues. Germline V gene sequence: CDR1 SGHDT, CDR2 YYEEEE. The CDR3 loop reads CASSLEVANTGELFF. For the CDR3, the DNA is TGTGCCAGCAGCTTGGAAGTCGCCAACACCGGGGAGCTGTTTTTT.

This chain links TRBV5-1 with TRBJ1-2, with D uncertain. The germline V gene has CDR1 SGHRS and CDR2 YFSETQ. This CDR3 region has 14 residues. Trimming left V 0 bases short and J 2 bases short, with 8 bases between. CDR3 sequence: CASSLAPENYGYTF. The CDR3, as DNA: TGCGCCAGCAGCTTGGCCCCGGAAAACTATGGCTACACCTTC.

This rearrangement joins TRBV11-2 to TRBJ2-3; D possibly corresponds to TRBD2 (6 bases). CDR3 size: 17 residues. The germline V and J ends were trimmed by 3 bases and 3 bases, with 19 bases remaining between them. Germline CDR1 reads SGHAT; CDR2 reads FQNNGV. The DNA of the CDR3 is TGTGCCAGCAGCTTTTTCCTCCGGGGGAGGCCAACAGATACGCAGTATTTT. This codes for CASSFFLRGRPTDTQYF. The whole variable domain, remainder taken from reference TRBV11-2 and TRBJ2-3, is EAGVAQSPRYKIIEKRQSVAFWCNPISGHATLYWYQQILGQGPKLLIQFQNNGVVDDSQLPKDRFSAERLKGVDSTLKIQPAKLEDSAVYLCASSFFLRGRPTDTQYFGPGTRLTVL.

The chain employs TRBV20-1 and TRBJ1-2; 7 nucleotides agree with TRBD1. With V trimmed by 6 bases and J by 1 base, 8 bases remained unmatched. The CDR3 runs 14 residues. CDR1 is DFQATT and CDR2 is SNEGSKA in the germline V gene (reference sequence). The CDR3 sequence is CSAPRDRINYGYTF. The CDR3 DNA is TGCAGTGCACCGCGGGACAGAATTAACTATGGCTACACCTTC.

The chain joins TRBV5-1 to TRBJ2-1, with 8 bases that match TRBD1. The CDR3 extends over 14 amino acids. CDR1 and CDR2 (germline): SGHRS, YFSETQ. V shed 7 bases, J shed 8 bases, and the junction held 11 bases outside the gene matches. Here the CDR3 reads CASRQGLGGDEQFF. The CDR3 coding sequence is TGCGCCAGCCGACAGGGGCTCGGAGGTGATGAGCAGTTCTTC.

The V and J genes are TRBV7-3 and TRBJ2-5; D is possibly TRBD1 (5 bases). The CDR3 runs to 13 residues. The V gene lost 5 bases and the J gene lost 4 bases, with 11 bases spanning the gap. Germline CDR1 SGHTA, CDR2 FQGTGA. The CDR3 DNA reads TGTGCCAGCAGCCCCAGGGTGGGAGAGACCCAGTACTTC. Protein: CASSPRVGETQYF.

CDR3: CASRRSGNSYEQYF. In nucleotides, the CDR3 is TGTGCCAGCAGACGTAGCGGGAATTCCTACGAGCAGTACTTC. The rearrangement joins TRBV7-2 to TRBJ2-7; 8 nucleotides align to TRBD2. The germline V gene has CDR1 SGHTA and CDR2 FQGNSA. The CDR3 covers 14 residues. With 6 bases clipped from V and 1 base from J, the junction kept 5 bases outside the gene matches.

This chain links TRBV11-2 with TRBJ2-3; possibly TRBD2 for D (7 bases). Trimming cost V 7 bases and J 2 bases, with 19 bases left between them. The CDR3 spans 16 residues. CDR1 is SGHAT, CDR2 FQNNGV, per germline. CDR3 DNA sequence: TGTGCCAGCACCTCCGTCCGGGGGGCCAACACAGATACGCAGTATTTT. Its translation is CASTSVRGANTDTQYF.

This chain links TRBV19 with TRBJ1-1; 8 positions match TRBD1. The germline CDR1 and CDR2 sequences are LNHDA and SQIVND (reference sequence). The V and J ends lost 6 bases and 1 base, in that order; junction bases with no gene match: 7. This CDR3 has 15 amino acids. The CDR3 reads CASREAGQGNTEAFF. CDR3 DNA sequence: TGTGCCAGTAGAGAAGCTGGACAGGGGAACACTGAAGCTTTCTTT.

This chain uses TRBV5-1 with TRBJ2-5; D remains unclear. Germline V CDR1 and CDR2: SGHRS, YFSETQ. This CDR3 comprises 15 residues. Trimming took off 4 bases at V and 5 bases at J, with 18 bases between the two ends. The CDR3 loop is CASSQIPHMRETQYF. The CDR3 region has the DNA TGCGCCAGCAGCCAAATCCCTCATATGCGGGAGACCCAGTACTTC.

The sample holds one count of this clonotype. CDR3 protein: CASSHGTSGHNEQFF. The CDR3, as DNA: TGTGCCAGCAGCCATGGCACTAGCGGCCACAATGAGCAGTTCTTC. The chain joins TRBV3-1 to TRBJ2-1; 8 nucleotides align to TRBD2. After removal of 3 bases from V and 5 bases from J, the junction contained 6 bases not matched to a gene. Germline assignment: CDR1 LGHDT and CDR2 YNNKEL (reference sequence). The CDR3 is made up of 15 amino acids.